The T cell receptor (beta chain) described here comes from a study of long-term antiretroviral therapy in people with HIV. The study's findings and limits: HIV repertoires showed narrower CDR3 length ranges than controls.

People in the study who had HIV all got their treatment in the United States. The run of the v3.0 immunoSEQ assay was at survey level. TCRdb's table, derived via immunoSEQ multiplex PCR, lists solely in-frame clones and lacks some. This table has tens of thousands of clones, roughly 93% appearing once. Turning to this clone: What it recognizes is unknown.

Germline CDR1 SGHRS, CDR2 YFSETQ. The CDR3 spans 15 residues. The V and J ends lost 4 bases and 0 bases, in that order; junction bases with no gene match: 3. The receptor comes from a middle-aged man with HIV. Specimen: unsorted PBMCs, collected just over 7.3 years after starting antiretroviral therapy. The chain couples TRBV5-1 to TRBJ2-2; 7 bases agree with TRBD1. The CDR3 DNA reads TGCGCCAGCAGCATAGGGACAGCGAACACCGGGGAGCTGTTTTTT. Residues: CASSIGTANTGELFF.